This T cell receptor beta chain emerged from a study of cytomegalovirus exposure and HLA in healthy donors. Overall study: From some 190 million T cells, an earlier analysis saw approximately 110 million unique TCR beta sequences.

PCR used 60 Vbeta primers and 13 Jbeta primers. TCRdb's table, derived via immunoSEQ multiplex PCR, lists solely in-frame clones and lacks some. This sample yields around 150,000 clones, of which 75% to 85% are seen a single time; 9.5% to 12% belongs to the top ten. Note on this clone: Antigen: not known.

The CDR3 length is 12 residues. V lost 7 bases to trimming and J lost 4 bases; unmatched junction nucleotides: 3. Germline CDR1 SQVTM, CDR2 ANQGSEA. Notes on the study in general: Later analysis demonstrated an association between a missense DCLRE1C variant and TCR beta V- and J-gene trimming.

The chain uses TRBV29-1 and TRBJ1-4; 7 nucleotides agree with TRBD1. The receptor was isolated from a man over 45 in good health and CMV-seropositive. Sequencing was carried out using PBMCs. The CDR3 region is CSAGTDNEKLFF. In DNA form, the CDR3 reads TGCAGCGCTGGGACAGATAATGAAAAACTGTTTTTT.